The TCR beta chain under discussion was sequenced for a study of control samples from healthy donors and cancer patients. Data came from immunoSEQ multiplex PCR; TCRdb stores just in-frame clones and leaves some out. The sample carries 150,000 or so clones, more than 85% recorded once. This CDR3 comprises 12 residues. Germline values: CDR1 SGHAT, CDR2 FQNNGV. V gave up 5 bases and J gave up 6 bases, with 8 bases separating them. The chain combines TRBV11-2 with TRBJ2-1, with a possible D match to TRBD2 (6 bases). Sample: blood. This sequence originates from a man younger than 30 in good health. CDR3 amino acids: CASSPGLNEQFF. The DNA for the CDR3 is TGTGCCAGCAGCCCGGGACTCAATGAGCAGTTCTTC. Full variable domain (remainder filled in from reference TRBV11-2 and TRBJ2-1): EAGVAQSPRYKIIEKRQSVAFWCNPISGHATLYWYQQILGQGPKLLIQFQNNGVVDDSQLPKDRFSAERLKGVDSTLKIQPAKLEDSAVYLCASSPGLNEQFFGPGTRLTVL.